What follows are 4 T cell receptor beta chains derived from one specimen sequenced in a study of breast tumors, draining lymph nodes, adjacent tissues. TCRdb re-called the multiplex PCR reads with MiXCR, one entry per CDR3 protein. Of about 47,000 distinct CDR3 sequences detected, about 21% appear once; the ten largest clones hold roughly 8%. Sequencing was done on a sample of breast tumor tissue. The receptors originated from a female donor with breast cancer. Some clones in this sample may be carry-over from other donors' samples.

This clonotype came up many times. The V call is TRBV10-2, the J call TRBJ2-1, with D hard to call. The CDR3 has 13 amino acids. V was cut by 5 bases and J by 1 base, with 6 bases left in between. The germline gives CDR1 WSHSY, CDR2 SAAADI. Here the CDR3 DNA reads TGCGCCAGCAGTTCCGGGTCCTACAATGAGCAGTTCTTC. It encodes CASSSGSYNEQFF.

The V and J genes are TRBV6-5 and TRBJ2-7, with a weak D call TRBD2 (5 bases). Germline V lookup: CDR1 MNHEY, CDR2 SVGAGI. Trimming removed 2 bases from V and 2 bases from J, with 16 bases in between. CDR3 size: 16 residues. The chain's CDR3 is CASSYSGRPHPYEQYF. The CDR3 DNA reads as TGTGCCAGCAGTTACAGCGGCCGTCCCCATCCCTACGAGCAGTACTTC.

This clonotype occurred many times. The V and J genes are TRBV5-1 and TRBJ2-5, with D maybe TRBD1 (5 bases). The V gene lost 0 bases and the J gene lost 4 bases, with 13 bases spanning the gap. Germline assignment: CDR1 SGHRS and CDR2 YFSETQ. The CDR3 is made up of 15 amino acids. Written as DNA, the CDR3 is TGCGCCAGCAGCTTGGCAACAGGAATCGGAGAGACCCAGTACTTC. As protein: CASSLATGIGETQYF.

This clonotype was seen only a few times. A single base separates this from a much larger clone, so it may be a read error. CDR3 DNA sequence: TGTGCCAGCAGTTACCCACGGATAACTAATGAAAAACTGTTTTTT. Translated: CASSYPRITNEKLFF. The chain joins TRBV6-5 to TRBJ1-4, with D hard to call. CDR3 length: 15 amino acids. Germline V gene data show CDR1 as MNHEY and CDR2 as SVGAGI. Trimming took 2 bases from V and 1 from J, leaving 8 bases between them.